This T cell receptor (beta chain) was sequenced during a study of blood T cell repertoires in COVID-19. Overall study: Acute and convalescent COVID-19 specimens originated in the United States, Italy and Spain. T cells, B-cell-depleted T cells, or PBMCs provided the cDNA or gDNA that served as material.

CDR3 size: 13 residues. Losses at the gene ends were 6 bases for V and 8 bases for J; bases not matched to a gene: 4. The germline gives CDR1 MDHEN, CDR2 SYDVKM. Sequenced by immunoSEQ multiplex PCR; TCRdb stores in-frame clones only, minus some. The sample has 100,000 to 120,000 clones; around 85% are singletons. This chain connects TRBV28 to TRBJ1-6, with TRBD1 matching 7 bases. This sequence was found in a woman aged 55 to 70 with COVID-19, enrolled during active disease. Sample: peripheral blood. The CDR3 spells CASSRQGDSPLHF. The CDR3 DNA reads TGTGCCAGCAGCCGACAGGGTGATTCACCCCTCCACTTT.